A selection of T cell receptor beta chains follows, all from one sample in a study of T cell responses to AZD1222 COVID-19 vaccine. TCRdb's copy holds only in-frame clones and misses some; the assay was immunoSEQ multiplex PCR. In the table there are nearly 95,000 clones, approximately 92% of which are singletons. This specimen consisted of peripheral blood, obtained 28 days after the second AZD1222 dose. The receptors stem from an adult who received the AZD1222 COVID-19 vaccine. Each CDR3 is given with its conserved first and last residue. D genes are given only for firm matches. Clone size is not always given. Where it is, it says once, few, many or a class for expanded clones.

CDR3nt,CDR3aa,d_gene,v_gene,j_gene,abundance
TGTGCCAGCAGCTTGGCCCAGGTTAACTATGGCTACACCTTC,CASSLAQVNYGYTF,.,TRBV5-6,TRBJ1-2,few
TGTGCCAGCAGCGTAGGTGAGGGGATAGTCTATGGCTACACCTTC,CASSVGEGIVYGYTF,.,TRBV9,TRBJ1-2,.
TGTGCCATCAGTCCCGACGGGGGCTCTGGAAACACCATATATTTT,CAISPDGGSGNTIYF,.,TRBV10-3,TRBJ1-3,once
TGTGCCAGCAGCCAAGGGGACAGGGAAAGAGAGACCCAGTACTTC,CASSQGDRERETQYF,TRBD1,TRBV3-1/TRBV3-2,TRBJ2-5,.
TGTGCCAGCACCGAACGGACAGGGGGCGATCAGCCCCAGCATTTT,CASTERTGGDQPQHF,TRBD1,TRBV6-5,TRBJ1-5,.
TGCAGCGTTGACGCTCGGGAGGGCACAGATACGCAGTATTTT,CSVDAREGTDTQYF,TRBD2,TRBV29-1,TRBJ2-3,.
TGTGCCAGCAGCTTTACGGGGTTGGGAAACACCATATATTTT,CASSFTGLGNTIYF,.,TRBV7-9,TRBJ1-3,.
TGTGCCAGCAGCTTTCAGGGGGCGGAGACCCAGTACTTC,CASSFQGAETQYF,TRBD1,TRBV5-4,TRBJ2-5,.
TGTGCCAGCAGCCAAGTCTCCCTGCGGGGAGAGACCCAGTACTTC,CASSQVSLRGETQYF,.,TRBV14,TRBJ2-5,.
TGTGCCAGCAGCGGGGCGAGGGCCGGGGGGGATGAGCAGTTCTTC,CASSGARAGGDEQFF,TRBD2,TRBV2,TRBJ2-1,.
TGTGCCAGCAGCCTTGACAGGGTATCCTACAATGAGCAGTTCTTC,CASSLDRVSYNEQFF,TRBD1,TRBV5-4,TRBJ2-1,.
TGTGCCAGCAGCTTTGACCCCAACGGGGGGGTGTTCTACAATGAGCAGTTCTTC,CASSFDPNGGVFYNEQFF,TRBD2,TRBV7-2,TRBJ2-1,.